This paragraph reports one TCR beta chain. What it recognizes is unknown. The sample is drawn from a study of cytomegalovirus exposure and HLA in healthy donors. Study-level results: Cytomegalovirus-associated status was assigned to some 180 TCR beta chains. Per published reports, the classifier diagnosed cytomegalovirus status with high specificity and sensitivity.

The germline CDR1 and CDR2 sequences are SGHKS and YYEKEE (reference sequence). Trimming at V came to 1 base and at J to 5 bases, leaving 9 bases not matched to a gene. The CDR3 totals 16 residues. In the PCR, 60 Vbeta and 13 Jbeta primers were used. The table came from immunoSEQ multiplex PCR; TCRdb's copy has only in-frame clones and leaves some out. This sample has 95,000 to 150,000 clones, with roughly 80% found just once. This TCR derives from a woman aged 40 to 55 in good health and CMV-seronegative. V is TRBV5-5 and J is TRBJ1-5, with 7 nucleotides matching TRBD1. The source material was PBMCs. CDR3 DNA: TGTGCCAGCAGCTTGACCGGAGGACAGGCAGATCAGCCCCAGCATTTT. Protein: CASSLTGGQADQPQHF. Complete variable domain (other parts from reference TRBV5-5 and TRBJ1-5): DAGVTQSPTHLIKTRGQQVTLRCSPISGHKSVSWYQQVLGQGPQFIFQYYEKEERGRGNFPDRFSARQFPNYSSELNVNALLLGDSALYLCASSLTGGQADQPQHFGDGTRLSIL.